This T cell receptor (beta chain) came from a study of cytomegalovirus exposure and HLA in healthy donors. PCR amplification relied on 60 Vbeta primers (plus 13 Jbeta primers). This table comes from immunoSEQ multiplex PCR, and its TCRdb copy is limited to in-frame clones, with some not included. The table for this sample gives about 84,000 clones. The material sequenced was PBMCs. The TCR originated in a man aged 45-65 years in good health and CMV-seronegative.

The CDR3, as DNA: TGCGCCAGCAGCCAAGATCTCGTCGGGGAGCTGTTTTTT. Its translation: CASSQDLVGELFF. The V and J genes are TRBV4-3 and TRBJ2-2, with D unresolved. V lost 0 bases and J lost 7, with 6 bases in between. The CDR3 runs to 13 residues. The germline CDR1 and CDR2 sequences are LGHNA and YSLEER.